One sample yielded the 3 T cell receptor beta chains listed below, sequenced in a study of T cell responses to AZD1222 COVID-19 vaccine. Produced via immunoSEQ multiplex PCR; TCRdb's table is partial and in-frame only. The sample lists 250,000 to 300,000 clones; almost 95% were seen once. The material sequenced was peripheral blood, taken 28 days after the second AZD1222 dose. These receptors were obtained from an adult who received the AZD1222 COVID-19 vaccine.

The rearrangement joins TRBV7-9 to TRBJ1-2; D is perhaps TRBD1 (6 bases). From germline, CDR1 is SEHNR and CDR2 FQNEAQ (reference sequence). Trimming took 5 bases from V and 8 from J, leaving 9 bases between them. There are 11 residues in the CDR3. CDR3 residues: CASSDGGGYTF. Written as DNA, the CDR3 is TGTGCCAGCAGCGATGGGGGCGGCTACACCTTC.

The chain has TRBV9 and TRBJ2-2; 10 bases map to TRBD2. The CDR3 has 18 amino acids. V was pared by 4 bases and J by 3 bases, with 12 bases of the junction left unmatched. CDR1 and CDR2 from the germline V gene are SGDLS and YYNGEE. CDR3 sequence reads: CASSKTLAGAGDTGELFF. The DNA of the CDR3 is TGTGCCAGCAGCAAGACCCTAGCGGGAGCGGGGGACACCGGGGAGCTGTTTTTT.

CDR3 amino acids: CASSSRGHQPQHF. The CDR3 nucleotides are TGTGCCAGCAGTTCCAGAGGGCATCAGCCCCAGCATTTT. This sequence joins TRBV27 and TRBJ1-5; no clear D. The length of the CDR3 is 13 residues. Trimming left V 4 bases short and J 5 bases short, with 9 bases between. Per the germline V gene, CDR1 is MNHEY and CDR2 is SMNVEV (reference sequence).